Presented here are 29 T cell receptor beta chains from one specimen sequenced in a study of cytotoxic CD8 clonotypes in ibrutinib-treated CLL. Only in-frame clones appear in the TCRdb table, and some are missing; sequencing was by immunoSEQ multiplex PCR. The sample holds tens of thousands of clones, 65% to 70% seen once. Specimen: PBMCs, collected at disease progression, from a patient treated with ibrutinib. These receptor sequences come from a human donor with chronic lymphocytic leukemia.

This clone was observed many times. The J gene is TRBJ1-4, the V gene TRBV7-9, with 9 bases matching TRBD1. The germline gives CDR1 SEHNR, CDR2 FQNEAQ (reference sequence). After removal of 4 bases from V and 6 bases from J, the junction contained 3 bases not matched to a gene. This CDR3 has 14 amino acids. The CDR3 region has the DNA TGTGCCAGCAGCTCACAGGGGGCGCATGAAAAACTGTTTTTT. Translated, it gives CASSSQGAHEKLFF.

With regard to this clone: Different DNA sequences within this sample yield the same CDR3. This chain joins TRBV2 and TRBJ2-7; possible D gene TRBD1, 6 bases. Per germline, CDR1 SNHLY and CDR2 FYNNEI. The V and J ends lost 6 bases and 2 bases respectively, with 8 bases between them. CDR3 length: 12 residues. CDR3 sequence reads: CASRGQTYEQYF. In DNA, the CDR3 is TGTGCCAGCAGAGGACAGACCTACGAGCAGTACTTC.

The chain recombines TRBV9 with TRBJ2-7; 7 bases are shared with TRBD2. The CDR3 runs to 15 residues. The germline V gene encodes CDR1 SGDLS and CDR2 YYNGEE. The junction had 10 bases not matched to a gene; V was cut back by 4 bases and J by 3 bases. In nucleotides, the CDR3 is TGTGCCAGCAGCCCCCGACTAGCCCCCCTCTACGAGCAGTACTTC. This gives the protein CASSPRLAPLYEQYF.

V gene TRBV4-1 combines with J gene TRBJ1-5; no reliable D call. CDR3 size: 17 residues. Trimming left V 4 bases short and J 7 bases short, with 23 bases between. Germline V gene sequence: CDR1 MGHRA, CDR2 YSYEKL. In DNA, the CDR3 is TGCGCCAGCAGCCGCAAACCCGACACGAGCTTGGGCCAGCCCCAGCATTTT. Amino acid sequence: CASSRKPDTSLGQPQHF.

Written as DNA, the CDR3 is TGTGCCAGCAGTGCGGCAGGGGGTCTCCAAGAGACCCAGTACTTC. Translation: CASSAAGGLQETQYF. This chain uses TRBV2 with TRBJ2-5; 7 bases map to TRBD1. This CDR3 spans 15 amino acids. Germline V gene lookup returns CDR1 SNHLY and CDR2 FYNNEI. V shed 4 bases, J shed 1 base, and the junction held 6 bases outside the gene matches.

The chain carries TRBV5-1 and TRBJ2-6; D ambiguous. Germline V gene sequence: CDR1 SGHRS, CDR2 YFSETQ. Trimming left V 3 bases short and J 4 bases short, with 5 bases between. There are 13 residues in the CDR3. CDR3 sequence (DNA): TGCGCCAGCAGCTCGGAGGGGGCCAACGTCCTGACTTTC. Translation: CASSSEGANVLTF.

The CDR3 loop reads CASRTWGNEQFF. DNA of the CDR3: TGTGCCAGCAGGACGTGGGGGAATGAGCAGTTCTTC. The chain combines TRBV6-6 with TRBJ2-1, with D tentatively TRBD1 or TRBD2 (5 bases each). CDR1 and CDR2 from the germline V gene are MNHNY and SVGAGI (reference sequence). The CDR3 has 12 amino acids. The germline V and J ends were trimmed by 6 bases and 7 bases, with 10 bases remaining between them.

This chain uses TRBV2 with TRBJ2-7, with a possible D match to TRBD1 (6 bases). V lost 4 bases and J lost 7, with 17 bases in between. Germline V gene data show CDR1 as SNHLY and CDR2 as FYNNEI. The CDR3 runs 14 residues. The CDR3 here is CASSARDTPKEQYF. DNA for the CDR3: TGTGCCAGCAGTGCCCGGGACACCCCAAAGGAGCAGTACTTC.

The V and J genes are TRBV4-1 and TRBJ2-3; tentative D call: TRBD1 (5 bases). Germline CDR1 and CDR2: MGHRA and YSYEKL. The CDR3 has 14 amino acids. V was pared by 4 bases and J by 2 bases, with 10 bases between. The CDR3 DNA reads as TGCGCCAGCAGCCCCCAGACAGTCACAGATACGCAGTATTTT. Protein sequence: CASSPQTVTDTQYF.

The gene calls are TRBV9 and TRBJ1-1; weak D call: TRBD1 (6 bases). Germline V lookup: CDR1 SGDLS, CDR2 YYNGEE. V shed 0 bases and J shed 4 bases, with 13 bases lying between them. The CDR3 consists of 15 residues. The CDR3 protein is CASSVGGAERTEAFF. The CDR3 DNA reads as TGTGCCAGCAGCGTAGGGGGGGCCGAGCGCACTGAAGCTTTCTTT. The complete variable domain, with remaining parts taken from reference TRBV9 and TRBJ1-1, reads DSGVTQTPKHLITATGQRVTLRCSPRSGDLSVYWYQQSLDQGLQFLIQYYNGEERAKGNILERFSAQQFPDLHSELNLSSLELGDSALYFCASSVGGAERTEAFFGQGTRLTVV.

The rearrangement links TRBV6-5 to TRBJ2-7; 7 bases are shared with TRBD2. CDR3 length: 16 residues. J was trimmed by 3 bases and V by 0 bases; bases with no gene match: 8. Germline lookup yields CDR1 MNHEY and CDR2 SVGAGI. The CDR3 sequence is CASSYSHAGDLYEQYF. DNA of the CDR3: TGTGCCAGCAGTTACTCCCATGCGGGGGACCTCTACGAGCAGTACTTC.

CDR3 residues: CASSLGTALGNQPQHF. The CDR3 DNA follows: TGTGCCAGCAGCCTAGGGACAGCTTTGGGCAATCAGCCCCAGCATTTT. The chain carries TRBV5-6 and TRBJ1-5, with 7 bases aligning to TRBD1. Per the germline V gene, CDR1 is SGHDT and CDR2 is YYEEEE. The CDR3 is 16 residues long. The ends lost 4 bases at V and 2 bases at J; junction bases unmatched: 9.

The V gene is TRBV4-1, the J gene TRBJ2-7; D ambiguous. Germline V gives CDR1 MGHRA, CDR2 YSYEKL. This CDR3 spans 15 amino acids. V lost 1 base and J lost 1, with 11 bases in between. The CDR3 nucleotides are TGCGCCAGCAGCCAAGGCGACTCAGCGTCCTACGAGCAGTACTTC. The encoded protein is CASSQGDSASYEQYF.

The chain links TRBV28 to TRBJ2-2; maybe TRBD1 (5 bases). V lost 5 bases to trimming and J lost 6 bases, with 10 bases between them. CDR3 length: 13 residues. Germline V CDR1 and CDR2: MDHEN, SYDVKM. CDR3 DNA sequence: TGTGCCAGCAGTCCCAGACAGCCCGGGGAGCTGTTTTTT. This encodes CASSPRQPGELFF.

This chain connects TRBV11-2 to TRBJ2-1; TRBD1 aligns across 9 bases. CDR1 and CDR2 from the germline V gene are SGHAT and FQNNGV. This CDR3 is 18 amino acids long. V dropped 1 base and J dropped 3; count of bases not matched to a gene: 10. This chain's CDR3 is CASSLGRWDRAGYNEQFF. CDR3 nucleotides: TGTGCCAGCAGCTTAGGGCGGTGGGACAGGGCCGGCTACAATGAGCAGTTCTTC.

This clone has just a few counts. This chain connects TRBV2 to TRBJ2-6; D unclear. V was shortened by 6 bases and J by 1 base, with 10 bases between the two germline ends. The CDR3 contains 15 residues. CDR1 and CDR2 (germline): SNHLY, FYNNEI. The CDR3 DNA reads TGTGCCAGCAGAGACCCGTTTTCTGGGGCCAACGTCCTGACTTTC. As protein: CASRDPFSGANVLTF.

The chain carries TRBV5-1 and TRBJ1-1; tentatively, D is TRBD1 (6 bases). The germline V gene encodes CDR1 SGHRS and CDR2 YFSETQ. The CDR3 has 13 amino acids. Trimming removed 3 bases at V and 3 bases at J, with 9 bases between. In DNA form, the CDR3 reads TGCGCCAGCAGCTACCGGACAGACACTGAAGCTTTCTTT. It translates to CASSYRTDTEAFF.

V is TRBV5-4 and J is TRBJ2-4, with 8 bases lining up with TRBD1. The germline V gene encodes CDR1 SGHNT and CDR2 YYREEE (reference sequence). The CDR3 extends over 13 amino acids. With 4 bases clipped from V and 9 bases from J, the junction kept 6 bases outside the gene matches. CDR3 sequence reads: CASSPQGASIQYF. The CDR3 DNA reads TGTGCCAGCAGCCCTCAGGGGGCCAGCATTCAGTACTTC. The full variable domain, with the rest looked up from reference TRBV5-4 and TRBJ2-4, is ETGVTQSPTHLIKTRGQQVTLRCSSQSGHNTVSWYQQALGQGPQFIFQYYREEENGRGNFPPRFSGLQFPNYSSELNVNALELDDSALYLCASSPQGASIQYFGAGTRLSVL.

The rearrangement joins TRBV6-1 to TRBJ1-1, with 8 bases identical to TRBD1. Germline V gene sequence: CDR1 MNHNS, CDR2 SASEGT. The ends lost 5 bases at V and 3 bases at J; junction bases unmatched: 8. The CDR3 covers 15 residues. The CDR3 loop is CASSRTGPLYTEAFF. CDR3 DNA sequence: TGTGCCAGCAGTAGGACAGGGCCCCTCTACACTGAAGCTTTCTTT.

The CDR3 loop reads CASSSMGADGYTF. The CDR3 region has the DNA TGCGCCAGCAGCTCTATGGGGGCGGATGGCTACACCTTC. This sequence joins TRBV5-1 and TRBJ1-2; tentatively, D is TRBD1 (6 bases). Germline lookup yields CDR1 SGHRS and CDR2 YFSETQ. CDR3 length: 13 residues. Trimming removed 3 bases from V and 6 bases from J, with 12 bases in between.

CDR3 in amino acids: CASSLISADTQYF. Here the CDR3 DNA reads TGTGCCAGCAGTTTAATCTCCGCAGATACGCAGTATTTT. This chain uses TRBV27 with TRBJ2-3; D gene uncertain. The length of the CDR3 is 13 residues. CDR1 MNHEY and CDR2 SMNVEV come from the germline V gene (reference sequence). V was shortened by 2 bases and J by 4 bases, with 7 bases between the two germline ends.

The genes are TRBV11-3 and TRBJ2-1; 8 bases fit TRBD2. The CDR3 length is 13 residues. Losses at the gene ends were 8 bases for V and 6 bases for J; bases not matched to a gene: 6. The germline V gene has CDR1 SGHNT and CDR2 YENEEA. CDR3 DNA sequence: TGTGCCAGCTTCGGGGGGGCCCTCAATGAGCAGTTCTTC. Translating gives CASFGGALNEQFF. Combining the CDR3 with reference TRBV11-3 and TRBJ2-1 gives the whole variable domain EAGVVQSPRYKIIEKKQPVAFWCNPISGHNTLYWYLQNLGQGPELLIRYENEEAVDDSQLPKDRFSAERLKGVDSTLKIQPAELGDSAVYLCASFGGALNEQFFGPGTRLTVL.

The chain employs TRBV6-1 and TRBJ1-3; TRBD1 matches 7 bases. J gave up 1 base and V 2 bases, and 5 bases lay outside the gene matches. CDR1 is MNHNS, CDR2 SASEGT, per germline. The CDR3 runs 16 residues. CDR3 sequence (DNA): TGTGCCAGCAGTGAACCGGGCAGGGGGTCTGGAAACACCATATATTTT. Amino acid sequence: CASSEPGRGSGNTIYF.

CDR3 sequence: CASSVVRQGGVTGYDQPQHF. The CDR3 region has the DNA TGTGCCAGCAGTGTGGTCAGACAGGGGGGAGTTACGGGGTACGATCAGCCCCAGCATTTT. J is TRBJ1-5 and V is TRBV6-1; 9 bases map to TRBD1. The CDR3 totals 20 residues. The germline V gene encodes CDR1 MNHNS and CDR2 SASEGT. V gave up 4 bases and J gave up 5 bases; unmatched junction bases: 21.

The V and J genes are TRBV7-9 and TRBJ1-1; 7 bases match TRBD1. CDR1 is SEHNR, CDR2 FQNEAQ, per germline (reference sequence). The CDR3 spans 14 residues. V dropped 3 bases and J dropped 4; count of bases not matched to a gene: 5. The CDR3 spells CASSLTGQRTEAFF. The DNA of the CDR3 is TGTGCCAGCAGCTTGACAGGGCAGCGCACTGAAGCTTTCTTT. Combining the CDR3 with reference TRBV7-9 and TRBJ1-1 gives the whole variable domain DTGVSQNPRHKITKRGQNVTFRCDPISEHNRLYWYRQTLGQGPEFLTYFQNEAQLEKSRLLSDRFSAERPKGSFSTLEIQRTEQGDSAMYLCASSLTGQRTEAFFGQGTRLTVV.

J is TRBJ2-5 and V is TRBV10-3; D ambiguous. Per germline, CDR1 ENHRY and CDR2 SYGVKD. Deletions cut 3 bases from V and 4 bases from J, with 15 bases between. The CDR3 consists of 15 residues. The CDR3 protein is CAISEGMAVGETQYF. CDR3 DNA sequence: TGTGCCATCAGTGAAGGCATGGCGGTGGGAGAGACCCAGTACTTC.

The chain combines TRBV4-1 with TRBJ1-2, with a weak D call TRBD1 (5 bases). V lost 0 bases to trimming and J lost 4 bases, with 15 bases between them. The CDR3 has 16 residues. Germline V gene lookup returns CDR1 MGHRA and CDR2 YSYEKL. CDR3 region: CASSQDHGATGYGYTF. The CDR3 coding sequence is TGCGCCAGCAGCCAAGATCATGGGGCCACAGGCTATGGCTACACCTTC.

The CDR3 here is CAISPLEGNGYTF. The CDR3 DNA follows: TGTGCCATCAGCCCGTTGGAAGGGAATGGCTACACCTTC. The chain uses TRBV10-3 and TRBJ1-2; D is undetermined. Germline V gene sequence: CDR1 ENHRY, CDR2 SYGVKD. V lost 6 bases and J 6 bases, leaving 14 bases between the germline ends. CDR3 length: 13 amino acids.

The gene calls are TRBV27 and TRBJ1-6, with D tentatively TRBD1 (6 bases). The CDR3 totals 12 residues. V was trimmed by 5 bases and J by 7 bases, leaving 6 bases between them. Germline assignment: CDR1 MNHEY and CDR2 SMNVEV (reference sequence). The CDR3 nucleotides read TGTGCCAGCAGTCAGGGGAATTCACCCCTCCACTTT. It specifies CASSQGNSPLHF.